This entry describes one T cell receptor (beta chain). The record originates from a study of cytomegalovirus exposure and HLA in healthy donors. PCR involved 60 Vbeta and 13 Jbeta primers. Only in-frame clones appear in the TCRdb table, and some are missing; sequencing was by immunoSEQ multiplex PCR. The table has roughly 130,000 clones, approximately 79% seen once; the top ten hold about 1%. This cohort consisted of healthy bone marrow donors. Trimming cost V 0 bases and J 0 bases, with 7 bases left between them. This CDR3 spans 15 amino acids. Germline V lookup: CDR1 KGHSH, CDR2 LQKENI. This sequence joins TRBV18 and TRBJ2-3, with a tentative D call TRBD2 (5 bases). This clonotype was obtained from a young man in good health and CMV-seronegative. Sample: PBMCs. The CDR3 protein is CASSPPRGSTDTQYF. CDR3 coding DNA: TGTGCCAGCTCACCACCTCGCGGGAGCACAGATACGCAGTATTTT.